This TCR beta chain was found in a study of blood T cells in healthy people across ages (dated by TCRdb to about 2015). Concerning the study at large: In model experiments, template switching captured about one uniquely barcoded TCR beta cDNA molecule for every two T cells. To track age-related changes in TCR beta repertoire diversity, the study relied on deep sequencing normalized with unique cDNA molecular identifiers. The donors were divided into four age groups: young (average around 15 years), middle-aged (around 37), aged (around 59) and long-lived (82). To avoid experimental bias, donors of different ages were randomly spread across the sequencing lanes. For two donors (one aged 18 to 30 and one aged 80 or older), the study analyzed two additional independent replicas of 1 million unique cDNA reads from the same blood draw.

Receptor libraries were prepared by 5' RACE. The listed sequencing device is Illumina HiSeq 2500. A second PCR of roughly 7 to 11 cycles was performed with a sample-barcoded 5' primer and a J-beta primer mix. Each TCR beta cDNA molecule received a unique molecular identifier from a template-switch 5' adaptor carrying 12 random nucleotides. Each sample yielded at least 2.5 million CDR3-containing paired-end reads. All of the RNA was converted into first-strand cDNA using the Mint cDNA synthesis kit, with a TRBC-specific oligonucleotide serving as the primer. After uracil-DNA glycosylase treatment, a first 18-cycle PCR used universal primers M1SS and BC2_uni_R on all cDNA. On the study's bioinformatics: For normalization, 1 million high-quality reads were randomly selected from each sample, with every read carrying a distinct molecular identifier. Instead of being binned into consensus sequences, reads that shared molecular identifiers were thrown out. MiTCR, with a Q25 quality threshold and the strictest error-elimination algorithm, was used for CDR3 identification, clonotype clustering and error correction. A nonparametric unseen species model with Euler transformation was used to estimate a lower bound on total TCR beta diversity. TCRdb reworked the public reads: Q25 trimming with fastp, MiXCR clone assembly, productive beta chains retained. Identical CDR3 proteins give one entry, which carries the most common genes and DNA. TCRdb, rather than the study authors, made the V and J calls. The sample includes hundreds of thousands of distinct CDR3 sequences, with about 21% observed a single time. The ten largest account for 3.5% to 4% of the sample.

Findings and caveats that apply to the study as a whole: Estimates of total diversity based on one million sequenced T cells were considered lower bounds and underestimates. Because donor CMV infection status was unknown, age-related changes in expanded clonotypes were potentially confounded. Bulk unsorted PBMC profiling prevented conclusive comparison of naive and antigen-experienced compartments. Compared with the aged group, more naive CD4+ T cells, fewer expanded clones and increased TCR diversity were shown by the long-lived group, suggesting age selection. Observed TCR beta diversity per million T cells fell roughly linearly with age, and a significant reduction was already apparent by age around 40. There was a strong correlation between observed TCR beta diversity and the percentage of naive T cells measured by flow cytometry.

The 40 or so donors, aged about 6 to 95 years, were systemically healthy Caucasian individuals from Russia. About 10 milliliters of peripheral blood were drawn from each donor into EDTA-treated Vacutainer tubes. Ficoll-Paque density-gradient centrifugation was used to isolate PBMCs, with at least 6 million per sample. Trizol reagent was used to extract total RNA from the PBMCs, yielding at least 6 micrograms per sample. Naive CD45RAhigh/CD27high T cell percentages were measured by flow cytometry on a PBMC aliquot from every donor. A note on this clonotype: Its recognized antigen is unknown. No quality values exist for individual bases; no much larger clone is one base distant.

The source is a man aged 65 to 85 in good health. The sequencing sample was made of blood.

The bases read TGTGCCAGCAGCTTAGATCACGCAGGGCCTGGCGAGCAGTACTTC. This is translated as CASSLDHAGPGEQYF. This chain joins TRBV11-2 to TRBJ2-5; tentative D gene TRBD1, with 5 bases matching. The end of the DNA is better explained by TRBJ2-7, so the J call may be wrong. CDR1 SGHAT and CDR2 FQNNGV are derived from the germline V gene. The CDR3 runs 15 amino acids, cysteine and phenylalanine included. Kept here is only the CDR3 DNA, which spans 45 bases and is read in frame from base 1.